Each of the 14 T cell receptor beta chains below was sequenced from the same sample in a study of shared clonotypes between healthy human individuals. Sequencing was performed with immunoSEQ multiplex PCR; in TCRdb, only in-frame clones are kept and a portion is missing. Of roughly 1,600,000 clones listed, 98% to 99% were seen once; the top ten hold 0.3% to 0.45%. Sample: naive CD4+ T cells sorted from blood. The subset: CD45RA+ positively selected. The receptor set was obtained from a man aged 30-40 years in good health.

This chain connects TRBV23-1 to TRBJ1-2; D not certain. TRBV23-1 is labeled an ORF, and its function is uncertain. The V gene lost 6 bases and the J gene lost 0 bases, with 11 bases spanning the gap. The CDR3 totals 14 residues. The CDR3 spells CASSHNAANYGYTF. The CDR3 DNA reads TGCGCCAGCAGCCACAACGCAGCTAACTATGGCTACACCTTC.

The chain uses TRBV7-2 and TRBJ2-7, with TRBD2 matching 9 bases. CDR3 length equals 14 residues. Trimming took 3 bases from V and 4 from J; bases not matched to a gene: 4. CDR1 is SGHTA and CDR2 is FQGNSA in the germline V gene. The CDR3 loop is CASSFRLAGYEQYF. CDR3 bases: TGTGCCAGCAGCTTTAGGCTAGCGGGATACGAGCAGTACTTC. Variable domain in full (rest from reference TRBV7-2 and TRBJ2-7): GAGVSQSPSNKVTEKGKDVELRCDPISGHTALYWYRQSLGQGLEFLIYFQGNSAPDKSGLPSDRFSAERTGGSVSTLTIQRTQQEDSAVYLCASSFRLAGYEQYFGPGTRLTVT.

This clone showed up just once. The J gene is TRBJ2-7, the V gene TRBV18; 8 positions agree with TRBD1. The CDR3 totals 13 residues. V dropped 5 bases and J dropped 2; count of bases not matched to a gene: 2. Germline assignment: CDR1 KGHSH and CDR2 LQKENI. The CDR3 is CASSTDRAYEQYF. Here the CDR3 DNA reads TGTGCCAGCTCAACGGACAGGGCCTACGAGCAGTACTTC.

The chain combines TRBV28 with TRBJ2-1; 14 bases are a match to TRBD2. The CDR3 runs to 17 residues. Germline V gene sequence: CDR1 MDHEN, CDR2 SYDVKM. The V segment lost 6 bases and the J segment 4 bases; nucleotides outside the gene matches: 8. CDR3 sequence reads: CASRLTSGRAGYNEQFF. CDR3 in DNA: TGTGCCAGCAGATTGACTAGCGGGAGGGCCGGTTACAATGAGCAGTTCTTC.

This clone was detected only once. The rearrangement links TRBV11-2 to TRBJ2-7; unclear D gene. The V gene lost 6 bases and the J gene lost 6 bases, with 18 bases spanning the gap. The CDR3 consists of 14 residues. Germline values: CDR1 SGHAT, CDR2 FQNNGV. CDR3 residues: CASSLGEPTAEQYF. The CDR3, as DNA: TGTGCCAGCAGTCTCGGCGAACCCACGGCCGAGCAGTACTTC. The complete variable domain, with remaining parts taken from reference TRBV11-2 and TRBJ2-7, reads EAGVAQSPRYKIIEKRQSVAFWCNPISGHATLYWYQQILGQGPKLLIQFQNNGVVDDSQLPKDRFSAERLKGVDSTLKIQPAKLEDSAVYLCASSLGEPTAEQYFGPGTRLTVT.

The V gene is TRBV10-3, the J gene TRBJ1-2; possible D gene TRBD1, 5 bases. Between the trimmed V and J ends, which lost 10 bases and 4 bases, there was a span of 19 bases. The CDR3 is 14 residues long. CDR1 is ENHRY, CDR2 SYGVKD, per germline. The CDR3 reads CATAGAFDSYGYTF. The CDR3 DNA reads as TGTGCCACAGCCGGGGCTTTCGACAGCTATGGCTACACCTTC.

The chain is built from TRBV5-1 and TRBJ1-4; 9 bases align to TRBD1. V gave up 3 bases and J gave up 3 bases; unmatched junction bases: 3. The CDR3 is 15 residues long. The germline gives CDR1 SGHRS, CDR2 YFSETQ. Here the CDR3 DNA reads TGCGCCAGCAGCTACAGACAGGGGGCTAATGAAAAACTGTTTTTT. It yields the protein CASSYRQGANEKLFF. The full variable domain, rest sourced from reference TRBV5-1 and TRBJ1-4, is KAGVTQTPRYLIKTRGQQVTLSCSPISGHRSVSWYQQTPGQGLQFLFEYFSETQRNKGNFPGRFSGRQFSNSRSEMNVSTLELGDSALYLCASSYRQGANEKLFFGSGTQLSVL.

The chain couples TRBV9 to TRBJ2-2; 10 bases match TRBD2. V lost 4 bases and J lost 1; bases outside the gene matches: 4. The length of the CDR3 is 16 residues. Per germline, CDR1 SGDLS and CDR2 YYNGEE. Here the CDR3 reads CASSPRTSGNTGELFF. For the CDR3, the DNA is TGTGCCAGCAGCCCCCGGACTAGCGGGAACACCGGGGAGCTGTTTTTT.

The rearrangement uses TRBV29-1 and TRBJ2-3; 8 bases align to TRBD2. The ends lost 5 bases at V and 1 base at J; junction bases unmatched: 2. The CDR3 loop spans 13 amino acids. Germline CDR1 reads SQVTM; CDR2 reads ANQGSEA. Written as DNA, the CDR3 is TGCAGCGTTTTGCGGGAGGGCACAGATACGCAGTATTTT. Translation gives CSVLREGTDTQYF.

The CDR3 protein is CASSPKSGSSGNTIYF. CDR3 DNA: TGTGCCAGCTCACCAAAATCTGGAAGTTCTGGAAACACCATATATTTT. The chain recombines TRBV18 with TRBJ1-3; D is uncertain. The V end was cut by 2 bases, the J end by 1 base, with 12 bases between. From germline, CDR1 is KGHSH and CDR2 LQKENI. CDR3 length: 16 residues.

The rearrangement joins TRBV7-2 to TRBJ2-7; TRBD1 might be the D (6 bases). Per germline, CDR1 SGHTA and CDR2 FQGNSA. Deletions cut 1 base from V and 2 bases from J, with 12 bases between. The CDR3 sequence is 15 residues long. CDR3 in DNA: TGTGCCAGCAGCTTAGTTACAGGGAGTACCTACGAGCAGTACTTC. Its protein is CASSLVTGSTYEQYF.

V is TRBV29-1 and J is TRBJ1-4, with 8 positions matching TRBD1. CDR3 length: 14 amino acids. V shed 3 bases and J 8 bases; nucleotides not matched to a gene: 8. Germline V gives CDR1 SQVTM, CDR2 ANQGSEA. The CDR3 spells CSVDFPDRGEKLFF. The CDR3 nucleotides read TGCAGCGTTGACTTCCCCGACAGGGGAGAAAAACTGTTTTTT.

This chain joins TRBV5-1 and TRBJ1-2; 9 bases match TRBD1. V shed 2 bases and J 5 bases; nucleotides not matched to a gene: 10. The CDR3 consists of 16 residues. Germline lookup yields CDR1 SGHRS and CDR2 YFSETQ. The CDR3 DNA sequence: TGCGCCAGCAGCTTCAGGAGACCTGACAGGGGGTATGGCTACACCTTC. Translating gives CASSFRRPDRGYGYTF.

The chain recombines TRBV18 with TRBJ1-1; 9 bases match TRBD1. Germline values: CDR1 KGHSH, CDR2 LQKENI. J lost 1 base, V lost 8 bases, and 8 bases had no gene match. The CDR3 runs 15 residues. The CDR3: CASLQVGQGNTEAFF. The CDR3 nucleotides are TGTGCCAGCCTCCAAGTGGGACAGGGGAACACTGAAGCTTTCTTT.